This T cell receptor beta chain comes out of a study of blood T cell repertoires in COVID-19. This CDR3 is 12 amino acids long. V was trimmed by 1 base and J by 8 bases, leaving 8 bases between them. The germline V gene has CDR1 SEHNR and CDR2 FQNEAQ (reference sequence). Authors' methods: Amplification of reference gene primers was used by the study to estimate nucleated cell counts. TCRdb keeps only in-frame clones here, not all; method: immunoSEQ multiplex PCR. Clone size and the V and J calls come from that table; the DNA yielded D and trimming. In the table there are around 250,000 clones, around 80% of which are singletons. Participants' own reports of clinical history determined their cohort assignment.

The receptor's source is a man in his forties who had been exposed to COVID-19. The sample taken for sequencing was PBMCs or T cells enriched from blood (not recorded which). J is TRBJ1-2 and V is TRBV7-9; perhaps TRBD1 as D (5 bases). CDR3 in amino acids: CASSLEGWGYTF. CDR3 DNA: TGTGCCAGCAGCTTAGAGGGGTGGGGCTACACCTTC.